The 4 T cell receptor beta chains below all came from one sample that was sequenced in a study of early T cells in non-severe SARS-CoV-2 infection. TCRdb re-derived calls from the 5' RACE reads in MiXCR, one entry per CDR3 protein. The sample lists about 60,000 distinct CDR3 sequences; approximately 9% were seen once. Specimen: whole blood. Source of these receptors: an adult who was a healthcare worker with PCR-confirmed SARS-CoV-2 infection or an uninfected control (not recorded which).

V is TRBV29-1 and J is TRBJ1-5, with TRBD1 matching 7 bases. Trimming at V came to 4 bases and at J to 3 bases, leaving 6 bases not matched to a gene. This CDR3 contains 14 residues. Germline V CDR1 and CDR2: SQVTM, ANQGSEA. The chain's CDR3 is CSVASGQYNQPQHF. Written as DNA, the CDR3 is TGCAGCGTTGCATCGGGACAGTACAATCAGCCCCAGCATTTT.

The chain carries TRBV28 and TRBJ2-7; 13 nucleotides align to TRBD2. CDR1 and CDR2 (germline): MDHEN, SYDVKM. The V segment lost 3 bases and the J segment 2 bases; nucleotides outside the gene matches: 4. This CDR3 region has 16 residues. The CDR3 loop is CASSLTSGGPAYEQYF. The CDR3 region has the DNA TGTGCCAGCAGTTTGACTAGCGGGGGGCCCGCCTACGAGCAGTACTTC.

There are a few counts of this clonotype. The DNA of the CDR3 is TGTGCCAGCAGTGCCCTGAGGGGACTAGCGGGTGAAAGCTCCTACAATGAGCAGTTCTTC. Translating it yields CASSALRGLAGESSYNEQFF. This chain joins TRBV25-1 and TRBJ2-1, with 12 bases that match TRBD2. CDR3 length: 20 residues. The V and J ends lost 4 bases and 0 bases, in that order; junction bases with no gene match: 13. The germline V gene encodes CDR1 MGHDK and CDR2 SYGVNS.

About this clonotype: A much larger clone sits a single nucleotide away, making a read error possible. The chain links TRBV7-8 to TRBJ2-1; D not certain. The CDR3 has 17 amino acids. Germline V gene sequence: CDR1 SGHVS, CDR2 FQNEAQ. CDR3 sequence reads: CASSFTENPSSYNERFF. CDR3 nucleotide sequence: TGTGCCAGCAGCTTTACGGAGAACCCCAGCTCCTACAATGAGCGGTTCTTC.